A single sample gave rise to the 24 T cell receptor beta chains below, sequenced in a study of blood T cell repertoires in COVID-19. Some clones are missing from TCRdb's copy, which holds only in-frame ones; the method was immunoSEQ multiplex PCR. The sample lists about 75,000 clones; roughly nine tenths were seen once. The sequenced material came from peripheral blood. The receptors come from a human donor in a cohort sampled during active COVID-19.

The chain combines TRBV19 with TRBJ1-5; no clear D gene. This CDR3 region has 18 residues. Deletions cut 0 bases from V and 0 bases from J, with 15 bases between. The germline CDR1 and CDR2 sequences are LNHDA and SQIVND (reference sequence). The CDR3: CASSIEGPPRPSNQPQHF. The DNA of the CDR3 is TGTGCCAGTAGTATAGAGGGCCCCCCTCGCCCTAGCAATCAGCCCCAGCATTTT.

The V call is TRBV10-2, the J call TRBJ1-5; D not certain. This CDR3 has 14 amino acids. The germline V gene has CDR1 WSHSY and CDR2 SAAADI. V lost 2 bases, J lost 5 bases, and 10 bases lay in between. The CDR3 sequence is CASSETRRDQPQHF. CDR3 DNA: TGCGCCAGCAGTGAGACCCGGCGGGATCAGCCCCAGCATTTT.

The CDR3 protein is CAWTGPGSGANVLTF. CDR3 coding DNA: TGTGCCTGGACTGGCCCAGGCTCTGGGGCCAACGTCCTGACTTTC. This chain uses TRBV30 with TRBJ2-6; no firm D call. The V gene's germline CDR1 is GTSNPN and CDR2 SVGIG (reference sequence). V lost 4 bases and J 0 bases, leaving 10 bases between the germline ends. The CDR3 runs 15 residues.

The genes are TRBV29-1 and TRBJ2-5; tentative D call: TRBD2 (7 bases). V was cut by 6 bases and J by 2 bases, with 19 bases left in between. Germline-derived CDR1 and CDR2 are SQVTM and ANQGSEA. CDR3 length equals 15 residues. The DNA of the CDR3 is TGCAGCGTGGCAGTAGGGGGGGGGAATCAAGAGACCCAGTACTTC. The encoded protein is CSVAVGGGNQETQYF.

The V and J genes are TRBV7-9 and TRBJ1-2; a weak D match, TRBD1 (6 bases). Between the trimmed V and J ends, which lost 5 bases and 4 bases, there was a span of 14 bases. Germline assignment: CDR1 SEHNR and CDR2 FQNEAQ (reference sequence). CDR3 length equals 14 residues. The CDR3 DNA is TGTGCCAGCAGCCTAGGGGGGCTTCGCTATGGCTACACCTTC. It codes for CASSLGGLRYGYTF.

The chain carries TRBV28 and TRBJ2-7, with 12 bases aligning to TRBD2. The CDR3 loop spans 17 amino acids. Germline CDR1 and CDR2: MDHEN and SYDVKM. The J segment lost 1 base and the V segment lost 8 bases, leaving 12 bases of the junction unmatched. In nucleotides, the CDR3 is TGTGCCAGCCAGGGACTAGCGGGTCGAAGGGGATCCTACGAGCAGTACTTC. This sequence encodes CASQGLAGRRGSYEQYF.

This chain joins TRBV27 and TRBJ1-6; no definite D call. CDR1 is MNHEY, CDR2 SMNVEV, per germline (reference sequence). CDR3 length: 14 residues. Trimming pared 9 bases from V and 4 bases from J, leaving 13 bases between. The CDR3 loop is CASWRPTYNSPLHF. The CDR3 DNA sequence: TGTGCCAGTTGGAGGCCCACTTATAATTCACCCCTCCACTTT.

V and J are TRBV7-9 and TRBJ1-4; 9 nucleotides align to TRBD1. Germline-derived CDR1 and CDR2 are SEHNR and FQNEAQ (reference sequence). CDR3 size: 15 residues. The V and J ends lost 11 bases and 3 bases, in that order; junction bases with no gene match: 10. As DNA, the CDR3 is TGTGCCGGATCACAGGGGGCGCCGGCTAATGAAAAACTGTTTTTT. Residues: CAGSQGAPANEKLFF.

V usage is TRBV30 and J usage is TRBJ1-4, with TRBD1 matching 7 bases. Germline CDR1 and CDR2: GTSNPN and SVGIG (reference sequence). The CDR3 totals 12 residues. Trimming removed 3 bases from V and 7 bases from J; junction bases left unmatched: 2. Here the CDR3 reads CAWRAGGEKLFF. CDR3 sequence (DNA): TGTGCCTGGAGGGCAGGGGGTGAAAAACTGTTTTTT.

The chain employs TRBV10-2 and TRBJ2-1, with 10 positions matching TRBD2. Germline assignment: CDR1 WSHSY and CDR2 SAAADI. J was trimmed by 4 bases and V by 7 bases; bases with no gene match: 7. CDR3 length equals 15 residues. The CDR3 loop reads CASTPSSGRYNEQFF. As DNA, the CDR3 is TGCGCCAGCACTCCATCTAGCGGGAGATACAATGAGCAGTTCTTC.

This clone showed up just once. The chain has TRBV5-1 and TRBJ1-4; TRBD1 is a possible D gene (5 bases). With 2 bases removed from V and 5 bases from J, the gap between germline ends came to 10 bases. This CDR3 comprises 14 residues. In germline, CDR1 is SGHRS, CDR2 YFSETQ. The CDR3 reads CASSFQGPNEKLFF. In nucleotides, the CDR3 is TGCGCCAGCAGCTTTCAGGGCCCGAATGAAAAACTGTTTTTT.

For the CDR3, the DNA is TGTGCCAGCAGTTCAGGGGGATGGGATGGCTACACCTTC. Its translation is CASSSGGWDGYTF. The V call is TRBV28, the J call TRBJ1-2, with TRBD1 matching 7 bases. Germline assignment: CDR1 MDHEN and CDR2 SYDVKM. The CDR3 consists of 13 residues. Trimming at V came to 4 bases and at J to 6 bases, leaving 5 bases not matched to a gene.

The chain joins TRBV27 to TRBJ2-7, with TRBD1 matching 7 bases. V shed 5 bases, J shed 0 bases, and the junction held 4 bases outside the gene matches. The germline V gene encodes CDR1 MNHEY and CDR2 SMNVEV (reference sequence). The CDR3 is 14 amino acids. The CDR3 nucleotides are TGTGCCAGCAGTGTCGCAGGGGGCTCCTACGAGCAGTACTTC. Amino acid sequence: CASSVAGGSYEQYF.

This clone came up once. The rearrangement joins TRBV19 to TRBJ2-3; tentative D call: TRBD1 (7 bases). The CDR3 sequence is 16 residues long. Trimming stripped 6 bases from V and 3 bases from J, with 19 bases between. CDR1 is LNHDA, CDR2 SQIVND, per germline (reference sequence). CDR3 DNA: TGTGCCAGTAGCCCTGGAGGGGGCATCGGGACAGATACGCAGTATTTT. This codes for CASSPGGGIGTDTQYF.

The chain is built from TRBV11-2 and TRBJ2-5, with 10 bases lining up with TRBD2. With 5 bases clipped from V and 1 base from J, the junction kept 13 bases outside the gene matches. Germline-derived CDR1 and CDR2 are SGHAT and FQNNGV. The CDR3 consists of 18 residues. The CDR3 sequence is CASSLTGLARRSQETQYF. CDR3 nucleotides: TGTGCCAGCAGCCTGACGGGACTAGCGAGACGAAGCCAAGAGACCCAGTACTTC. Full variable domain (rest looked up from reference TRBV11-2 and TRBJ2-5): EAGVAQSPRYKIIEKRQSVAFWCNPISGHATLYWYQQILGQGPKLLIQFQNNGVVDDSQLPKDRFSAERLKGVDSTLKIQPAKLEDSAVYLCASSLTGLARRSQETQYFGPGTRLLVL.

The J gene is TRBJ2-1, the V gene TRBV5-1; possibly TRBD1 for D (6 bases). This CDR3 comprises 12 residues. Trimming cost V 4 bases and J 8 bases, with 10 bases left between them. Germline CDR1 reads SGHRS; CDR2 reads YFSETQ. As DNA, the CDR3 is TGCGCCAGCAGCCCGCAGGGGTATGAGCAGTTCTTC. Its protein product is CASSPQGYEQFF.

Within the sample, this clone is medium-sized. This chain connects TRBV4-1 to TRBJ1-3, with 8 bases aligning to TRBD1. The CDR3 is made up of 15 amino acids. With 4 bases clipped from V and 5 bases from J, the junction kept 7 bases outside the gene matches. The germline V gene has CDR1 MGHRA and CDR2 YSYEKL. CDR3 sequence: CASSPLGTGRNTIYF. DNA of the CDR3: TGCGCCAGCAGCCCGCTCGGGACAGGAAGAAACACCATATATTTT.

The V call is TRBV5-1, the J call TRBJ2-5, with a weak D call TRBD1 (5 bases). This CDR3 has 16 residues. CDR1 and CDR2 from the germline V gene are SGHRS and YFSETQ. Trimming removed 0 bases at V and 2 bases at J, with 14 bases between. The CDR3 loop reads CASSLVRGSFQETQYF. The CDR3 bases are TGCGCCAGCAGCTTGGTTAGGGGCTCTTTTCAAGAGACCCAGTACTTC.

The chain couples TRBV25-1 to TRBJ2-3; the match to TRBD1 covers 8 bases. J lost 3 bases, V lost 10 bases, and 12 bases had no gene match. This CDR3 spans 15 amino acids. Per the germline V gene, CDR1 is MGHDK and CDR2 is SYGVNS. CDR3 DNA: TGTGCCACCTCACTCCAGGGGGCGCGGACAGATACGCAGTATTTT. Translation gives CATSLQGARTDTQYF.

V and J are TRBV7-2 and TRBJ2-3; a weak D match, TRBD2 (5 bases). CDR3 length: 14 amino acids. With 1 base removed from V and 7 bases from J, the gap between germline ends came to 12 bases. Looked up from germline, CDR1 is SGHTA and CDR2 is FQGNSA. In nucleotides, the CDR3 is TGTGCCAGCAGCTTAGAGGCGGGTGGGTATACGCAGTATTTT. Its translation is CASSLEAGGYTQYF.

This chain uses TRBV12-5 with TRBJ2-3; D might be TRBD1 (7 bases). Germline CDR1 reads LGHNT; CDR2 reads FRNRAP. The CDR3 is 14 amino acids. Deletions cut 7 bases from V and 3 bases from J, with 14 bases between. CDR3 loop: CASAGGQPTDTQYF. Here the CDR3 DNA reads TGTGCTAGTGCCGGGGGACAGCCTACAGATACGCAGTATTTT.

The chain has TRBV10-2 and TRBJ1-2, with 12 nucleotides matching TRBD1. The V and J ends lost 7 bases and 5 bases, in that order; junction bases with no gene match: 2. CDR3 size: 13 residues. Per the germline V gene, CDR1 is WSHSY and CDR2 is SAAADI. CDR3 coding DNA: TGCGCCAGCAAGGGACAGGGGGCATATGGCTACACCTTC. Encoded protein: CASKGQGAYGYTF.

The chain employs TRBV7-8 and TRBJ1-6; 7 bases agree with TRBD1. Trimming removed 3 bases from V and 4 bases from J; junction bases left unmatched: 6. CDR1 is SGHVS and CDR2 is FQNEAQ in the germline V gene. The CDR3 is made up of 16 amino acids. CDR3 amino acids: CASSFGAQGYNSPLHF. The CDR3 DNA reads as TGTGCCAGCAGCTTTGGAGCACAGGGGTATAATTCACCCCTCCACTTT.

This chain uses TRBV25-1 with TRBJ2-7; 10 bases line up with TRBD1. Losses at the gene ends were 8 bases for V and 3 bases for J; bases not matched to a gene: 10. CDR3 length: 15 residues. Germline V lookup: CDR1 MGHDK, CDR2 SYGVNS. The CDR3 bases are TGTGCCAGCTCACGAAGGAGGACAGGGGGCTACGAGCAGTACTTC. It is translated as CASSRRRTGGYEQYF.